The 32 T cell receptor beta chains presented below share a single source sample, sequenced in a study of control samples from healthy donors and cancer patients. Generated by immunoSEQ multiplex PCR, the TCRdb table keeps only in-frame clones and is missing some. This table has approximately 170,000 clones, more than 80% appearing once. Source material: blood. All receptors come from a man younger than 40 in good health.

The J gene is TRBJ2-7, the V gene TRBV10-3; no clear D. The CDR3 covers 15 residues. Deletions cut 0 bases from V and 0 bases from J, with 9 bases between. From germline, CDR1 is ENHRY and CDR2 SYGVKD. CDR3 coding DNA: TGTGCCATCAGTGAGTCGGCAGCCAGCTCCTACGAGCAGTACTTC. Its translation is CAISESAASSYEQYF.

The table lists this clone with a count of one. The CDR3 is CAWRNGLAVSDEQFF. In nucleotides, the CDR3 is TGTGCCTGGAGGAACGGACTAGCGGTGAGCGATGAGCAGTTCTTC. The chain has TRBV30 and TRBJ2-1; 10 nucleotides line up with TRBD2. V trimming: 3 bases; J trimming: 8 bases; junction bases outside the gene matches: 10. This CDR3 comprises 15 residues. CDR1 and CDR2 from the germline V gene are GTSNPN and SVGIG (reference sequence). The full variable domain, with the rest looked up from reference TRBV30 and TRBJ2-1, is SQTIHQWPATLVQPVGSPLSLECTVEGTSNPNLYWYRQAAGRGLQLLFYSVGIGQISSEVPQNLSASRPQDRQFILSSKKLLLSDSGFYLCAWRNGLAVSDEQFFGPGTRLTVL.

This chain links TRBV29-1 with TRBJ2-7; TRBD1 is a possible D gene (5 bases). Germline CDR1 reads SQVTM; CDR2 reads ANQGSEA. Trimming took off 7 bases at V and 3 bases at J, with 16 bases between the two ends. This CDR3 contains 13 residues. CDR3 sequence (DNA): TGCAGCGCCGGGTACAGGAACCACTACGAGCAGTACTTC. Translation gives CSAGYRNHYEQYF.

The chain joins TRBV10-1 to TRBJ2-1; D is tentatively TRBD1 or TRBD2 (5 bases each). This CDR3 is 12 amino acids long. Trimming took 2 bases from V and 13 from J, leaving 12 bases between them. Germline CDR1 reads WNHNN; CDR2 reads SYGVQD (reference sequence). The CDR3 DNA is TGCGCCAGCAGTGAGGGGGACGGGGTACAGTTCTTC. Protein sequence: CASSEGDGVQFF.

The J gene is TRBJ2-3, the V gene TRBV5-1; 7 nucleotides agree with TRBD1. The CDR3 is 16 amino acids. With V trimmed by 4 bases and J by 1 base, 9 bases remained unmatched. The germline CDR1 and CDR2 sequences are SGHRS and YFSETQ. The CDR3 here is CASSVTQGWGTDTQYF. Written as DNA, the CDR3 is TGCGCCAGCAGCGTCACACAGGGGTGGGGCACAGATACGCAGTATTTT. Drawing the rest from reference TRBV5-1 and TRBJ2-3, the complete variable domain is KAGVTQTPRYLIKTRGQQVTLSCSPISGHRSVSWYQQTPGQGLQFLFEYFSETQRNKGNFPGRFSGRQFSNSRSEMNVSTLELGDSALYLCASSVTQGWGTDTQYFGPGTRLTVL.

The chain recombines TRBV27 with TRBJ1-1; D is possibly TRBD1 (6 bases). Germline-derived CDR1 and CDR2 are MNHEY and SMNVEV (reference sequence). V was clipped by 5 bases and J by 1 base, with 17 bases between them. CDR3 length: 16 residues. The CDR3 DNA is TGTGCCAGCAGTCCTCGGAGGGGGGGGTCGAACACTGAAGCTTTCTTT. This gives the protein CASSPRRGGSNTEAFF.

The CDR3 reads CASSFRTGITEAFF. The CDR3 nucleotides are TGTGCCAGCAGCTTCCGGACAGGGATCACTGAAGCTTTCTTT. This rearrangement joins TRBV5-8 to TRBJ1-1; 8 bases agree with TRBD1. Trimming cost V 2 bases and J 4 bases; bases outside gene matches: 4. CDR1 and CDR2 (germline): SGHTS, YDEGEE. This CDR3 region has 14 residues.

V and J are TRBV18 and TRBJ1-2, with 7 bases fitting TRBD1. This CDR3 is built from 16 residues. Losses at the gene ends were 3 bases for V and 6 bases for J; bases not matched to a gene: 13. Germline V lookup: CDR1 KGHSH, CDR2 LQKENI. The CDR3: CASSPIKGPQGNGYTF. For the CDR3, the DNA is TGTGCCAGCTCACCCATTAAAGGACCACAGGGGAATGGCTACACCTTC. Together with reference TRBV18 and TRBJ1-2, the CDR3 gives the full variable domain: NAGVMQNPRHLVRRRGQEARLRCSPMKGHSHVYWYRQLPEEGLKFMVYLQKENIIDESGMPKERFSAEFPKEGPSILRIQQVVRGDSAAYFCASSPIKGPQGNGYTFGSGTRLTVV.

The V and J genes are TRBV4-3 and TRBJ1-1; D possibly corresponds to TRBD1 (6 bases). Germline CDR1 and CDR2: LGHNA and YSLEER. The CDR3 is made up of 14 amino acids. The germline V and J ends were trimmed by 0 bases and 6 bases, with 11 bases remaining between them. The CDR3 bases are TGCGCCAGCAGCCAAGAGTCGAGGGGGGCTGAAGCTTTCTTT. Encoded protein: CASSQESRGAEAFF.

V is TRBV2 and J is TRBJ2-1; D unclear. There are 12 residues in the CDR3. Germline assignment: CDR1 SNHLY and CDR2 FYNNEI. With 8 bases removed from V and 1 base from J, the gap between germline ends came to 6 bases. The CDR3 spells CASQGSYNEQFF. DNA of the CDR3: TGTGCCAGCCAAGGATCCTACAATGAGCAGTTCTTC.

V is TRBV5-1 and J is TRBJ2-3; D not certain. V was cut by 4 bases and J by 5 bases, with 14 bases left in between. The CDR3 is made up of 14 amino acids. Germline CDR1 and CDR2: SGHRS and YFSETQ. The CDR3 here is CASSQLGVGDTQYF. CDR3 nucleotides: TGCGCCAGCAGCCAGCTAGGAGTTGGAGATACGCAGTATTTT.

The chain employs TRBV19 and TRBJ2-1; D is undetermined. The CDR3 contains 11 residues. V was cut by 6 bases and J by 13 bases, with 13 bases left in between. Germline values: CDR1 LNHDA, CDR2 SQIVND (reference sequence). The CDR3 coding sequence is TGTGCCAGTAGGCGGAATACCAAACAGTTCTTC. This gives the protein CASRRNTKQFF.

The chain employs TRBV7-2 and TRBJ2-4, with a weak D call TRBD2 (5 bases). Trimming stripped 2 bases from V and 0 bases from J, with 14 bases between. Germline V gene data show CDR1 as SGHTA and CDR2 as FQGNSA. The CDR3 length is 17 residues. CDR3 region: CASSLRPRRGAKNIQYF. CDR3 DNA: TGTGCCAGCAGCTTACGTCCTCGTCGGGGAGCCAAAAACATTCAGTACTTC.

The chain couples TRBV7-3 to TRBJ2-1, with 15 positions matching TRBD2. CDR1 is SGHTA and CDR2 is FQGTGA in the germline V gene. The length of the CDR3 is 16 residues. The ends lost 5 bases at V and 3 bases at J; junction bases unmatched: 2. CDR3: CASSGLAGGHYNEQFF. The CDR3 DNA is TGTGCCAGCAGCGGACTAGCGGGAGGGCACTACAATGAGCAGTTCTTC.

This chain uses TRBV5-1 with TRBJ1-1; D remains ambiguous. This CDR3 has 16 residues. V was clipped by 4 bases and J by 8 bases, with 24 bases between them. Germline CDR1 is SGHRS and CDR2 is YFSETQ. Here the CDR3 reads CASSPRAVLERFEAFF. CDR3 nucleotide sequence: TGCGCCAGCAGCCCAAGGGCCGTACTGGAGAGATTCGAAGCTTTCTTT.

This sequence joins TRBV27 and TRBJ1-1; D is possibly TRBD1 (6 bases). Germline values: CDR1 MNHEY, CDR2 SMNVEV (reference sequence). Trimming took off 3 bases at V and 1 base at J, with 9 bases between the two ends. The CDR3 is 14 residues long. The CDR3 region is CASSLQGTNTEAFF. As DNA, the CDR3 is TGTGCCAGCAGTTTGCAGGGGACGAACACTGAAGCTTTCTTT.

The chain recombines TRBV7-2 with TRBJ2-3; 7 bases map to TRBD2. Trimming took 8 bases from V and 1 from J; bases not matched to a gene: 9. The germline V gene encodes CDR1 SGHTA and CDR2 FQGNSA. This CDR3 is built from 15 residues. The CDR3 region has the DNA TGTGCCAGCGCCTCCTGGGCGGGGGGCACAGATACGCAGTATTTT. This codes for CASASWAGGTDTQYF.

The chain has TRBV11-3 and TRBJ2-1; 7 bases align to TRBD2. The CDR3 covers 14 residues. V was pared by 5 bases and J by 4 bases, with 5 bases of the junction left unmatched. Germline values: CDR1 SGHNT, CDR2 YENEEA. This CDR3 is CASSPSGAYNEQFF. The CDR3 region has the DNA TGTGCCAGCAGCCCCAGCGGGGCATACAATGAGCAGTTCTTC. Together with reference TRBV11-3 and TRBJ2-1, the CDR3 gives the full variable domain: EAGVVQSPRYKIIEKKQPVAFWCNPISGHNTLYWYLQNLGQGPELLIRYENEEAVDDSQLPKDRFSAERLKGVDSTLKIQPAELGDSAVYLCASSPSGAYNEQFFGPGTRLTVL.

V gene TRBV28 combines with J gene TRBJ2-3; D call uncertain. This CDR3 has 12 residues. Germline CDR1 MDHEN, CDR2 SYDVKM. V lost 7 bases and J lost 2, with 7 bases in between. Here the CDR3 DNA reads TGTGCCAGCATCTCTGCCACAGATACGCAGTATTTT. Its translation: CASISATDTQYF.

In nucleotides, the CDR3 is TGTGCCCCGGGCCAGCCCCAGCATTTT. It encodes CAPGQPQHF. The chain recombines TRBV10-3 with TRBJ1-5; D ambiguous. Deletions cut 11 bases from V and 7 bases from J, with 6 bases between. CDR1 ENHRY and CDR2 SYGVKD come from the germline V gene. The CDR3 has 9 residues.

This rearrangement joins TRBV5-4 to TRBJ2-1; 7 bases are shared with TRBD1. From germline, CDR1 is SGHNT and CDR2 YYREEE (reference sequence). The V and J ends lost 3 bases and 8 bases, in that order; junction bases with no gene match: 11. The CDR3 loop spans 15 amino acids. The CDR3 region has the DNA TGTGCCAGCAGCTCCCCCGGGACAGCCTCTCATGAGCAGTTCTTC. Translation gives CASSSPGTASHEQFF.

V is TRBV2 and J is TRBJ2-2; tentative D call: TRBD1 (5 bases). From germline, CDR1 is SNHLY and CDR2 FYNNEI. This CDR3 has 13 residues. Trimming cost V 5 bases and J 1 base, with 5 bases left between them. CDR3 region: CASSTGNTGELFF. The CDR3 region has the DNA TGTGCCAGCAGTACAGGGAACACCGGGGAGCTGTTTTTT.

This clone was seen once. The CDR3 reads CAISERGNGANVLTF. DNA for the CDR3: TGTGCCATCAGTGAAAGAGGGAATGGGGCCAACGTCCTGACTTTC. V is TRBV10-3 and J is TRBJ2-6; tentative D call: TRBD2 (5 bases). CDR3 size: 15 residues. Germline loops: CDR1 ENHRY, CDR2 SYGVKD. Trimming took 3 bases from V and 3 from J, leaving 9 bases between them.

The rearrangement joins TRBV6-6 to TRBJ1-2; TRBD1 might be the D (5 bases). Trimming pared 0 bases from V and 7 bases from J, leaving 12 bases between. The CDR3 is made up of 14 amino acids. CDR1 is MNHNY and CDR2 is SVGAGI in the germline V gene (reference sequence). CDR3 sequence reads: CASSYSTRVVGYTF. CDR3 DNA: TGTGCCAGCAGTTACTCGACCAGGGTCGTTGGCTACACCTTC.

This rearrangement joins TRBV9 to TRBJ2-1; 11 nucleotides match TRBD1. From germline, CDR1 is SGDLS and CDR2 YYNGEE. The CDR3 consists of 17 residues. Trimming cost V 4 bases and J 5 bases; bases outside gene matches: 11. The CDR3 DNA sequence: TGTGCCAGCAGCCCTCGGACAGGGGGCACGATTAACAATGAGCAGTTCTTC. Protein product: CASSPRTGGTINNEQFF.

For this clone: This same CDR3 is encoded by further DNA sequences in the sample. This chain connects TRBV5-6 to TRBJ1-3; D is ambiguous. The CDR3 has 14 amino acids. Germline V gene data show CDR1 as SGHDT and CDR2 as YYEEEE. Trimming stripped 1 base from V and 0 bases from J, with 5 bases between. The CDR3 coding sequence is TGTGCCAGCAGCTTGACCGGCTCTGGAAACACCATATATTTT. Translated: CASSLTGSGNTIYF.

In its sample, this clone was seen once. The chain carries TRBV5-4 and TRBJ2-3, with 14 bases that match TRBD2. The CDR3 contains 16 residues. Germline CDR1 is SGHNT and CDR2 is YYREEE (reference sequence). J lost 4 bases, V lost 1 base, and 2 bases had no gene match. CDR3 amino acids: CASSLRLAGGPDTQYF. CDR3 DNA sequence: TGTGCCAGCAGCTTGAGACTAGCGGGAGGGCCAGATACGCAGTATTTT.

The chain has TRBV6-4 and TRBJ2-3, with D perhaps being TRBD1 or TRBD2 (5 bases each). Germline CDR1 MRHNA, CDR2 SNTAGT. CDR3 length equals 14 residues. The V gene lost 3 bases and the J gene lost 1 base, with 8 bases spanning the gap. The CDR3 here is CASSDQGGTDTQYF. DNA for the CDR3: TGTGCCAGCAGTGATCAGGGAGGCACAGATACGCAGTATTTT.

CDR3 amino acids: CASSLVTGHPNEQFF. DNA for the CDR3: TGCGCCAGCAGCTTGGTAACAGGGCACCCCAATGAGCAGTTCTTC. V is TRBV5-1 and J is TRBJ2-1, with TRBD1 as a possible D gene (6 bases). This CDR3 contains 15 residues. Looked up from germline, CDR1 is SGHRS and CDR2 is YFSETQ. The V end was cut by 0 bases, the J end by 6 bases, with 13 bases between.

This chain uses TRBV27 with TRBJ2-7; 7 bases are shared with TRBD2. Germline V gene sequence: CDR1 MNHEY, CDR2 SMNVEV (reference sequence). CDR3 length equals 16 residues. The V and J ends lost 3 bases and 2 bases, in that order; junction bases with no gene match: 10. DNA of the CDR3: TGTGCCAGCAGTTTGGACGGGAGGAAACCTACCTACGAGCAGTACTTC. Amino acid sequence: CASSLDGRKPTYEQYF.

This chain joins TRBV6-5 and TRBJ1-2; D unresolved. Germline V gene lookup returns CDR1 MNHEY and CDR2 SVGAGI. The CDR3 sequence is 13 residues long. V gave up 7 bases and J gave up 8 bases, with 17 bases separating them. In nucleotides, the CDR3 is TGTGCCAGCAAACCCGAGGGAGAAGACGGCTACACCTTC. Protein: CASKPEGEDGYTF.

The chain employs TRBV6-2 or TRBV6-3 and TRBJ1-3; D gene unclear. Trimming removed 4 bases from V and 4 bases from J, with 5 bases in between. Germline lookup yields CDR1 MNHEY and CDR2 SVGEGT. This CDR3 contains 12 residues. CDR3 amino acids: CASSFAGNTIYF. DNA for the CDR3: TGTGCCAGCAGTTTTGCCGGAAACACCATATATTTT.